This T cell receptor beta chain comes out of a study of cytomegalovirus exposure and HLA in healthy donors. Across the study: Of over 350 genotyped donors, roughly 81% grouped in the Caucasian-associated ancestry cluster. Study-level points and caveats: Per a prior analysis, the majority of TCR beta V segments were productive roughly 90% or roughly 30% of the time.

Amplification used 60 Vbeta primers and 13 Jbeta primers. Produced via immunoSEQ multiplex PCR; TCRdb's table is partial and in-frame only. The sample consists of 110,000 to 150,000 clones, 80% of them appearing once. Germline values: CDR1 LNHDA, CDR2 SQIVND (reference sequence). V dropped 3 bases and J dropped 0 bases, with 12 bases sitting between them. This CDR3 spans 16 amino acids. With respect to this clone: Its matching antigen is unknown.

This sequence was found in a female donor in good health and CMV-seronegative. The chain employs TRBV19 and TRBJ1-5; no definite D call. The sample comprised PBMCs. CDR3 amino acids: CASSIEGLYSNQPQHF. Written as DNA, the CDR3 is TGTGCCAGTAGTATCGAAGGACTTTATAGCAATCAGCCCCAGCATTTT.